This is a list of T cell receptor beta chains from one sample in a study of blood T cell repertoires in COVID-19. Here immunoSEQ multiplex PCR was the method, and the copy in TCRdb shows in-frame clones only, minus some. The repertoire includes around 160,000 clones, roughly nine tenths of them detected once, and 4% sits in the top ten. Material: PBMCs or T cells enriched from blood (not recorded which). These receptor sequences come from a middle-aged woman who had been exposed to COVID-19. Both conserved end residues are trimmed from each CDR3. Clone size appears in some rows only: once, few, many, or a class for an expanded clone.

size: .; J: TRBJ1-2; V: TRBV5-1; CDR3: ASRHNNRGRLDGYT
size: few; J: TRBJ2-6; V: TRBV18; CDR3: ASSPIGGTGGTGANVLT
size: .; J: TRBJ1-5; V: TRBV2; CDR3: ASVSLEGQDQPQH
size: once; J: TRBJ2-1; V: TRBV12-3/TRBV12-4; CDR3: ASSLQYNEQF
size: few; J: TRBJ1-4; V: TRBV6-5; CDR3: ASSWDRGANEKLF
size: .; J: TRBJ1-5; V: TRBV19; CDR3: ASSIAWGVGQPQH
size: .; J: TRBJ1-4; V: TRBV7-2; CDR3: ASSLGQRATNEKLF
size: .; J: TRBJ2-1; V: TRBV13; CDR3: ASSSRLQNNEQF
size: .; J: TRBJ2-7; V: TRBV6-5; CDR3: ATYRSYEQY
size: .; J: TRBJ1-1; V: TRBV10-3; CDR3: AISGQVNTEAF
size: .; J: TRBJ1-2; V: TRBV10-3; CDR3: AISALQDGGYT
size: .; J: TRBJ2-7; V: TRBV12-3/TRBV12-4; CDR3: ATPQGANEQY
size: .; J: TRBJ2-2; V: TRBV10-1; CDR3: ASSELNTGELF
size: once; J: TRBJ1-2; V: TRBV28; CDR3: ASSSSITGRTGGGYT
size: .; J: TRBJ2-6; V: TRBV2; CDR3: ASGRTGGVQAGANVLT
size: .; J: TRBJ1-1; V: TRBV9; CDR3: ASSLQGGGRTEAF
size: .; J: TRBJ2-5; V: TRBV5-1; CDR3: ASSLTTPKETQY